Below, 25 T cell receptor beta chains from the same sample are listed, as sequenced in a study of PD-1 blockade in classical Hodgkin lymphoma. Measured with immunoSEQ multiplex PCR; TCRdb has only the in-frame clones, and not every one. The sample includes more than 35,000 clones, 76% of them seen just once. Each patient relapsed following autologous stem cell transplantation, and prior brentuximab vedotin exposure differed. The sample was peripheral blood mononuclear cells (PBMCs), taken before the second cycle of nivolumab. The receptor set was obtained from a human donor with classical Hodgkin lymphoma.

The chain combines TRBV10-3 with TRBJ1-1; D is uncertain. The germline V gene encodes CDR1 ENHRY and CDR2 SYGVKD. The CDR3 sequence is 15 residues long. Trimming took 2 bases from V and 1 from J, leaving 11 bases between them. The DNA of the CDR3 is TGTGCCATCAGTGAGGAAAGGGCGGGGAACACTGAAGCTTTCTTT. It codes for CAISEERAGNTEAFF.

This chain uses TRBV2 with TRBJ2-6; D unresolved. V was clipped by 3 bases and J by 0 bases, with 12 bases between them. CDR3 length: 17 amino acids. Germline-derived CDR1 and CDR2 are SNHLY and FYNNEI. CDR3 sequence: CASSENPGYSGANVLTF. The DNA of the CDR3 is TGTGCCAGCAGTGAGAATCCGGGTTACTCTGGGGCCAACGTCCTGACTTTC.

V gene TRBV6-1 combines with J gene TRBJ2-3; D not certain. In germline, CDR1 is MNHNS, CDR2 SASEGT. Trimming shortened V by 2 bases and J by 1 base, and 4 bases separated the two germline ends. The CDR3 is 13 amino acids. CDR3 sequence reads: CASSEPGTDTQYF. In DNA form, the CDR3 reads TGTGCCAGCAGTGAACCAGGCACAGATACGCAGTATTTT.

For the CDR3, the DNA is TGTGCCAGCAGGCGACAGGGGAACTATGGCTACACCTTC. Residues: CASRRQGNYGYTF. The rearrangement links TRBV5-6 to TRBJ1-2; the match to TRBD1 covers 8 bases. Germline V CDR1 and CDR2: SGHDT, YYEEEE. The length of the CDR3 is 13 residues. After removal of 5 bases from V and 2 bases from J, the junction contained 2 bases not matched to a gene.

This clone was observed a single time. The V and J genes are TRBV29-1 and TRBJ2-1; no clear D. There are 15 residues in the CDR3. V dropped 0 bases and J dropped 3 bases, with 12 bases sitting between them. CDR1 and CDR2 (germline): SQVTM, ANQGSEA. The CDR3 reads CSVEDYAVSYNEQFF. CDR3 sequence (DNA): TGCAGCGTTGAAGATTATGCGGTTAGCTACAATGAGCAGTTCTTC.

This chain connects TRBV6-5 to TRBJ1-2, with 8 bases that match TRBD1. J was trimmed by 5 bases and V by 6 bases; bases with no gene match: 8. The germline gives CDR1 MNHEY, CDR2 SVGAGI. The CDR3 spans 14 residues. This CDR3 reads CASSYDRGWYGYTF. CDR3 coding DNA: TGTGCCAGCAGCTATGACAGGGGATGGTATGGCTACACCTTC.

V is TRBV16 and J is TRBJ2-3, with a tentative D call TRBD2 (6 bases). This CDR3 has 14 residues. CDR1 KGHSY and CDR2 FQNENV come from the germline V gene. V was shortened by 0 bases and J by 4 bases, with 8 bases between the two germline ends. The CDR3 reads CASSQSSGADTQYF. DNA for the CDR3: TGTGCCAGCAGCCAATCATCGGGGGCAGATACGCAGTATTTT.

The chain couples TRBV2 to TRBJ1-2; D might be TRBD1 (5 bases). The CDR3 length is 14 residues. With 3 bases removed from V and 8 bases from J, the gap between germline ends came to 16 bases. Per germline, CDR1 SNHLY and CDR2 FYNNEI. CDR3 region: CASSERAGWVGYTF. In DNA, the CDR3 is TGTGCCAGCAGTGAGAGGGCAGGGTGGGTAGGCTACACCTTC.

V is TRBV7-2 and J is TRBJ1-1; D may be TRBD1 (6 bases). The CDR3 has 14 residues. Deletions cut 2 bases from V and 4 bases from J, with 11 bases between. CDR1 and CDR2 (germline): SGHTA, FQGNSA. As DNA, the CDR3 is TGTGCCAGCAGCTTACTCCGGGACACCACTGAAGCTTTCTTT. Its protein is CASSLLRDTTEAFF.

This sequence joins TRBV4-3 and TRBJ2-3; D gene ambiguous. The germline gives CDR1 LGHNA, CDR2 YSLEER. Trimming pared 1 base from V and 0 bases from J, leaving 8 bases between. The CDR3 totals 15 residues. CDR3 nucleotides: TGCGCCAGCAGCCAAGGATCTTTCAGCACAGATACGCAGTATTTT. As protein: CASSQGSFSTDTQYF.

This clone was counted only a few times. The V and J genes are TRBV13 and TRBJ2-7, with D perhaps TRBD2 (5 bases). Germline lookup yields CDR1 PRHDT and CDR2 FYEKMQ (reference sequence). There are 14 residues in the CDR3. V was cut by 3 bases and J by 1 base, with 10 bases left in between. DNA for the CDR3: TGTGCCAGCAGCTTTCGGGGAAGATCCTACGAGCAGTACTTC. Translation: CASSFRGRSYEQYF.

About this clone itself: Germline and junction disagree at one end, which may indicate a read error. The genes are TRBV9 and TRBJ1-2; 10 bases align to TRBD1. From germline, CDR1 is SGDLS and CDR2 YYNGEE. CDR3 length equals 17 residues. The CDR3 DNA follows: TGTGCCAGCAGCGCCGGGACAGGGGTAGGGGGAAACTATCGCTACACCTTC. It specifies CASSAGTGVGGNYRYTF.

V usage is TRBV19 and J usage is TRBJ2-5; D possibly matches TRBD1 or TRBD2 (5 bases each). The germline gives CDR1 LNHDA, CDR2 SQIVND (reference sequence). CDR3 length: 14 amino acids. V dropped 5 bases and J dropped 5 bases, with 15 bases sitting between them. CDR3 amino acids: CASSWGPSEETQYF. CDR3 DNA: TGTGCCAGTAGTTGGGGACCCTCAGAGGAGACCCAGTACTTC.

This clone has a handful of counts. V gene TRBV7-2 combines with J gene TRBJ1-1; D is unresolved. The length of the CDR3 is 13 residues. Germline CDR1 is SGHTA and CDR2 is FQGNSA. Trimming shortened V by 1 base and J by 6 bases, and 9 bases separated the two germline ends. For the CDR3, the DNA is TGTGCCAGCAGCTTAGAGGCCGGAGCTGAAGCTTTCTTT. It codes for CASSLEAGAEAFF.

V and J are TRBV27 and TRBJ1-5; D is possibly TRBD1 (5 bases). V was cut by 8 bases and J by 0 bases, with 14 bases left in between. The length of the CDR3 is 15 residues. Germline values: CDR1 MNHEY, CDR2 SMNVEV (reference sequence). The DNA for the CDR3 is TGTGCCAGCCGAGCCGGGGCTTATAGCAATCAGCCCCAGCATTTT. It specifies CASRAGAYSNQPQHF.

As regards this clone: This specimen includes other DNA sequences encoding the same CDR3. This chain joins TRBV5-4 and TRBJ2-5, with 7 bases that match TRBD1. The CDR3 runs to 13 residues. With V trimmed by 4 bases and J by 2 bases, 2 bases remained unmatched. CDR1 is SGHNT and CDR2 is YYREEE in the germline V gene (reference sequence). The DNA of the CDR3 is TGTGCCAGCAGCCCGGGACAGCAAGAGACCCAGTACTTC. Translating gives CASSPGQQETQYF.

The chain recombines TRBV7-2 with TRBJ1-2, with D maybe TRBD1 (5 bases). This CDR3 has 16 amino acids. The germline CDR1 and CDR2 sequences are SGHTA and FQGNSA. V gave up 0 bases and J gave up 4 bases, with 15 bases separating them. CDR3 protein: CASSLALQVDTYGYTF. CDR3 sequence (DNA): TGTGCCAGCAGCTTAGCGTTACAGGTCGATACCTATGGCTACACCTTC.

This clone was observed a single time. The V gene is TRBV6-5, the J gene TRBJ2-7; TRBD2 is a possible D gene (6 bases). Germline CDR1 is MNHEY and CDR2 is SVGAGI. V lost 2 bases and J lost 2, with 10 bases in between. This CDR3 contains 14 residues. CDR3 sequence reads: CASSYVGGTYEQYF. DNA for the CDR3: TGTGCCAGCAGTTACGTTGGGGGGACCTACGAGCAGTACTTC.

In its sample, this clone was seen once. In DNA form, the CDR3 reads TGTGCCAGCAGGGGCGGACAGGGAGGTTCTGAAGCTTTCTTT. Protein: CASRGGQGGSEAFF. The J gene is TRBJ1-1, the V gene TRBV9; 8 nucleotides line up with TRBD1. The CDR3 covers 14 residues. Losses at the gene ends were 5 bases for V and 6 bases for J; bases not matched to a gene: 9. Germline V gene sequence: CDR1 SGDLS, CDR2 YYNGEE.

This rearrangement joins TRBV5-4 to TRBJ1-6; 7 bases map to TRBD1. Germline CDR1 and CDR2: SGHNT and YYREEE (reference sequence). Losses at the gene ends were 0 bases for V and 6 bases for J; bases not matched to a gene: 3. The length of the CDR3 is 15 residues. The CDR3 nucleotides read TGTGCCAGCAGCTTGGGCAGGGGGATTAATTCACCCCTCCACTTT. Its protein product is CASSLGRGINSPLHF.

The chain is built from TRBV14 and TRBJ2-7, with D tentatively TRBD2 (6 bases). The germline V gene encodes CDR1 SGHDN and CDR2 FVKESK. The CDR3 has 17 amino acids. The V end was cut by 0 bases, the J end by 7 bases, with 22 bases between. CDR3 sequence reads: CASSQDGGWGRDREQYF. In DNA, the CDR3 is TGTGCCAGCAGCCAAGATGGGGGGTGGGGCAGGGATAGAGAGCAGTACTTC.

J is TRBJ2-2 and V is TRBV18; the D gene is possibly TRBD2 (6 bases). Trimming took off 4 bases at V and 6 bases at J, with 15 bases between the two ends. CDR1 and CDR2 from the germline V gene are KGHSH and LQKENI. The CDR3 runs 15 residues. Here the CDR3 reads CASSRQRDSPGELFF. In DNA, the CDR3 is TGTGCCAGCTCACGGCAGAGGGACTCGCCCGGGGAGCTGTTTTTT.

The chain employs TRBV7-2 and TRBJ2-3; D is ambiguous. This CDR3 region has 14 residues. The V end was cut by 8 bases, the J end by 3 bases, with 15 bases between. Germline V gene data show CDR1 as SGHTA and CDR2 as FQGNSA. CDR3 region: CASGPSRATDTQYF. Written as DNA, the CDR3 is TGTGCCAGCGGCCCCTCCCGGGCTACAGATACGCAGTATTTT.

V usage is TRBV7-9 and J usage is TRBJ2-1, with 10 nucleotides matching TRBD2. The germline CDR1 and CDR2 sequences are SEHNR and FQNEAQ (reference sequence). CDR3 length: 15 amino acids. V lost 5 bases, J lost 9 bases, and 10 bases stayed unmatched. The CDR3 region is CASSLQRGGRGEQFF. Written as DNA, the CDR3 is TGTGCCAGCAGCCTCCAGCGGGGGGGCCGGGGTGAGCAGTTCTTC.

Only a few counts were recorded for this clone. The chain carries TRBV5-6 and TRBJ1-2, with unresolved D. Trimming removed 2 bases at V and 5 bases at J, with 7 bases between. The CDR3 length is 12 residues. Germline V gene sequence: CDR1 SGHDT, CDR2 YYEEEE. Here the CDR3 DNA reads TGTGCCAGCAGCTTTTCGGGATATGGCTACACCTTC. Protein: CASSFSGYGYTF.